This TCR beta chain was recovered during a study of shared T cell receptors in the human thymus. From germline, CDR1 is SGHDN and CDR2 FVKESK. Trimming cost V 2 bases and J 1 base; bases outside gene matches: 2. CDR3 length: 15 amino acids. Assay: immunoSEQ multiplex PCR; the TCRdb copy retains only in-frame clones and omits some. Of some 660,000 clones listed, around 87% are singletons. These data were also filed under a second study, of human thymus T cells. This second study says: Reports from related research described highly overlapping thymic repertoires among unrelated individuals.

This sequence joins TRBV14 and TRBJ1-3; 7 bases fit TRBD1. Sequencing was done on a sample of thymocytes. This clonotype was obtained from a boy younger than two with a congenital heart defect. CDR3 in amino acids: CASSQKTGSGNTIYF. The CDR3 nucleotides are TGTGCCAGCAGCCAAAAGACAGGGTCTGGAAACACCATATATTTT.